Described below is a single TCR beta chain sequence and its context. Its antigen is not known. Unique-molecular-identifier-tagged TCR beta cDNA libraries were used. Some 500,000 cDNA molecules were obtained per 1 to 10 million input T cells. TCRdb re-analysed the PCR reads in MiXCR, keeping a single row per CDR3 protein. The sample lists about 570,000 distinct CDR3 sequences; roughly 34% were seen once. This entry is derived from a study of post-analysis software for immune sequencing data. Overall study findings and caveats: Batch-mates among the samples co-clustered strongly by F measure. Diversity measured as normalized Chao1 was significantly lower in multiple sclerosis patients than in controls. Five TRBV segments appeared more often in patients than in controls, and TRBV5-6, TRBV5-1 and TRBV20-1 were among these.

V was cut by 6 bases and J by 7 bases, with 13 bases left in between. Germline V gene sequence: CDR1 SGHRS, CDR2 YFSETQ. The CDR3 totals 12 residues. The sample taken for sequencing was blood. The receptor's source is a girl aged 2-17 years with multiple sclerosis. The chain links TRBV5-1 to TRBJ1-2, with a possible D match to TRBD1 (6 bases). As DNA, the CDR3 is TGCGCCAGCAACGAACAGGGCTCTGGCTACACCTTC. This sequence encodes CASNEQGSGYTF.